This TCR beta chain was retrieved from a study of blood T cells in healthy people across ages. Then a second PCR, running roughly 7 to 11 cycles, was carried out with a sample-barcoded 5' primer and a J-beta primer mix. In TCRdb, the 5' RACE reads were re-called with MiXCR into one record per CDR3 protein. The sample has about 630,000 distinct CDR3 sequences, around a fifth seen once. Germline V gives CDR1 SQVTM, CDR2 ANQGSEA. The CDR3 extends over 18 amino acids. V lost 4 bases, J lost 0 bases, and 22 bases lay in between. Points from the study as a whole: Researchers judged that diversity estimates from one million T cells fell short of true values. Changes seen in expanded clonotypes were possibly confounded by donor CMV status left unknown.

The sample providers were healthy Caucasian people from Russia, aged about 6 to 95. It was approximately 10 milliliters of peripheral blood that were drawn from each donor. This clonotype has only a few counts. The antigen is undetermined. This chain links TRBV29-1 with TRBJ2-1, with D unclear. The TCR comes from a man between 70 and 80 years old in good health. The sequenced sample consisted of blood. This CDR3 reads CSVVLWGTGLSSYNEQFF. The CDR3, as DNA: TGCAGCGTTGTTCTTTGGGGAACGGGTTTGAGCTCCTACAATGAGCAGTTCTTC.